The source of this T cell receptor beta chain is a study of blood T cell repertoires in COVID-19. Whole-study context: PBMCs, B-cell-depleted T cells, or T cells provided the cDNA or gDNA that made up the material.

V lost 5 bases and J lost 15; bases outside the gene matches: 9. CDR1 and CDR2 from the germline V gene are SEHNR and FQNEAQ (reference sequence). This CDR3 is built from 12 residues. Repertoires were generated with immunoSEQ multiplex PCR, while TCRdb's copy carries only in-frame clones and drops some. Among approximately 210,000 clones, about 91% were seen once, and the ten largest hold roughly 1.2%. Source material: peripheral blood. This receptor was obtained from a young man with acute or convalescent COVID-19. V is TRBV7-9 and J is TRBJ2-1, with 8 bases identical to TRBD1. The CDR3 DNA reads TGTGCCAGCAGCACCCCGGTCGGGACAGGGTTCTTC. It specifies CASSTPVGTGFF.